This T cell receptor (beta chain) is from a study of immune characteristics of hereditary and idiopathic chronic pancreatitis. The study in broad terms: The study examined local immune cells and TCRbeta repertoires in the pancreas in hereditary and idiopathic chronic pancreatitis, using control pancreases from organ donors for comparison. TCRbeta sequencing was performed on a few control pancreases, roughly seven hereditary chronic pancreatitis pancreases and about 6 idiopathic chronic pancreatitis pancreases. The gDNA-based approach was selected because minimal in vitro experimental manipulation of pancreas-infiltrating T cells was involved.

Sequences MNHEY (CDR1) and SMNVEV (CDR2) are obtained from the germline V gene (reference sequence). Reading from cysteine to phenylalanine, the CDR3 counts 14 amino acids. Only the CDR3 part of the read is kept: 42 bases, read in frame from the first base. Germline trimming: 6 bases from V, 2 bases from J; junction bases outside gene matches: 4. Pancreas tissue with chronic pancreatitis was obtained from patients having total pancreatectomy with islet autotransplantation (TPIAT). No known history of diabetes was present in the included chronic pancreatitis patients. For TCRbeta sequencing, genomic DNA was pulled straight from bulk pancreas tissue, skipping any T cell sorting. Pancreas tissues were collected consecutively from patients and organ donors at two US centers. Comments on this clone: Its antigen is still unknown. One base away there is no much larger clone; base qualities are not given.

Summary of the overall study and its limitations: Because patient tissue could be obtained only at the time of TPIAT, differences in disease duration may have affected the immune findings. Among 10 to 15 chronic pancreatitis patients, higher numbers of productive TCR rearrangements went along with higher disease severity scores, showing a positive correlation. Chronic pancreatitis caused by alcohol use was not included in the study. Differences in Vbeta-Jbeta gene family usage, including TRBV10, TRBV19, TRBV23 and TRBV5, were found between hereditary and idiopathic chronic pancreatitis. Compared with controls, both chronic pancreatitis groups had significantly higher TCRbeta repertoire diversity and lower clonality.

Library preparation employed the immunoSEQ multiplex PCR assay. The TCRbeta CDR3 region and adjacent sequences were amplified and sequenced from pancreatic genomic DNA. Regarding the original processing steps: Productive clonality and productive rearrangement counts were measured along with repertoire diversity, which was expressed as a mean normalized Shannon-Wiener index. Control and chronic pancreatitis repertoire metrics were compared by means of the nonparametric Mann-Whitney U test. Shared clonotypes were defined as CDR3beta sequences with identical amino acid composition and length across subjects. In its TCRdb copy, this immuneACCESS table keeps in-frame sequences only and misses some clones. Where compared with another copy, unresolved V genes explain less than half of these, and the others have no known cause. V, J and clone size are taken as reported in that table, and D and trimming were inferred from the DNA itself. For this sample there are over 12,000 clones; roughly 80% appear just once. Around 14% of the sample is taken by the ten largest.

What was sequenced was pancreas tissue with hereditary chronic pancreatitis. This receptor chain uses TRBV27 and TRBJ2-7; 10 central nucleotides agree with TRBD1. This clonotype originated in a human donor with chronic pancreatitis. The nucleotides read TGTGCCAGCAGCTCGACAGGGGGCCCCTACGAGCAGTACTTC. It translates to CASSSTGGPYEQYF.